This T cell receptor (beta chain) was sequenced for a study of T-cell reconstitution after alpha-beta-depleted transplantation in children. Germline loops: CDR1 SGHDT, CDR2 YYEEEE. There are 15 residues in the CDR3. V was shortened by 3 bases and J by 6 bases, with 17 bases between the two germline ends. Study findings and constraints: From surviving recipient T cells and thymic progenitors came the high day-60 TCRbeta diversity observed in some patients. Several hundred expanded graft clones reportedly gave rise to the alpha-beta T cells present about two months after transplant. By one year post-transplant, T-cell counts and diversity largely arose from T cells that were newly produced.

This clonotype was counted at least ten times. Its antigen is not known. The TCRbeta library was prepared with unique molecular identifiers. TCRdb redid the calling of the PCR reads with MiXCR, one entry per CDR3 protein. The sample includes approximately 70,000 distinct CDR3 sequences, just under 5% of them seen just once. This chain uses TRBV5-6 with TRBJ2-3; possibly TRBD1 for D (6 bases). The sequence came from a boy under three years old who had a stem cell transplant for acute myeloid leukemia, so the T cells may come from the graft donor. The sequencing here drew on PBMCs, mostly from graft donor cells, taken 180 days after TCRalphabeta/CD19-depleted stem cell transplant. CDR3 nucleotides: TGTGCCAGCAGCTGGTGGGGGCCCCCAGGGGATACGCAGTATTTT. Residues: CASSWWGPPGDTQYF.